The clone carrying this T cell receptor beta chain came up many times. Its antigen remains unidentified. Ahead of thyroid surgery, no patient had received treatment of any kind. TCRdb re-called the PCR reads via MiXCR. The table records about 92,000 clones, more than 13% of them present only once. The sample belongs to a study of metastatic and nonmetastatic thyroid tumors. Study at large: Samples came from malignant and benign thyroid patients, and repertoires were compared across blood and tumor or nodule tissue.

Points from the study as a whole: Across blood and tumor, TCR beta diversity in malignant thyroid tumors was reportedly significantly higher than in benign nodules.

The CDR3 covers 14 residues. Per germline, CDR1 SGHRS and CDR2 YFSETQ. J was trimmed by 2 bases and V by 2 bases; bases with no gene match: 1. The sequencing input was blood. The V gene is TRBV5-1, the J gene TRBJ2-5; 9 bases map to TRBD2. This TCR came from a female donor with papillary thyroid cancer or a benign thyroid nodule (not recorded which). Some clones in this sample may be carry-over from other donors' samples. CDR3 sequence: CASSFSGGQETQYF. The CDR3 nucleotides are TGCGCCAGCAGCTTTAGCGGGGGACAAGAGACCCAGTACTTC.